Listed below are T cell receptor beta chains from one sample, sequenced in a study of T cells in Graves' hyperthyroidism and ophthalmopathy. MiXCR, applied by TCRdb to the multiplex PCR reads, yields one record per CDR3 protein. The data contain hundreds of thousands of distinct CDR3 sequences, roughly 40% of them singletons. The sequencing sample was made of blood. The receptors here all came from a man younger than 35 with Graves' hyperthyroidism. CDR3s leave out the opening cysteine and the closing phenylalanine or tryptophan.

V | CDR3
TRBV5-5 | ASSQGNILNQGTEAF
TRBV29-1 | SVGDSEIPNYGYT
TRBV5-1 | ASSPGQTNTEAF
TRBV7-9 | ASSSTGKKTQY
TRBV12-3/TRBV12-4 | ASSFPGGGYYEQY
TRBV6-6 | ASSPPAGQSAEAF
TRBV4-1 | ASSQVTSVGYEQY
TRBV11-2 | ASSFGRQGYHEQY
TRBV14 | ASSPQGTGGYT
TRBV6-5 | ASSAWGTEAF
TRBV29-1 | SVVDRAYEQY